Many counts were recorded for the clone carrying this T cell receptor beta chain. Its antigen remains unidentified. This sample was included in a study of spatial heterogeneity in lung cancer. Study-level findings and limits: Tumor mutation count correlated with how many alpha and beta TCRs expanded intratumorally.

MiXCR, applied by TCRdb to the 5' RACE reads, yields one record per CDR3 protein. The repertoire has some 16,000 distinct CDR3 sequences, approximately 6.2% of them found once; the top ten carry less than 20%. Time point indicated: sample taken at primary tumor resection. Material for sequencing was whole RNA from tumor, nontumor lung or frozen PBMC, left unsorted. This specimen consisted of lung tumor tissue, obtained at surgery. The clonotype comes from a female donor with early-stage non-small cell lung cancer.

The CDR3: CASKDRGAPYEQYF. As DNA, the CDR3 is TGTGCCAGTAAAGACAGGGGGGCCCCCTACGAGCAGTACTTC. The chain uses TRBV19 and TRBJ2-7; 9 bases match TRBD1. The CDR3 is 14 residues long. From germline, CDR1 is LNHDA and CDR2 SQIVND (reference sequence). Trimming cost V 7 bases and J 2 bases; bases outside gene matches: 6.